Listed below are T cell receptor beta chains from one sample, sequenced in a study of beta chain features in type 1 diabetes. Here immunoSEQ multiplex PCR was the method, and the copy in TCRdb shows in-frame clones only, minus some. This sample has about 700,000 clones, with roughly an eighth found just once. Sequenced sample: naive CD4+ T cells from blood. The receptors were sampled from a man aged 18 to 35 with type 1 diabetes. Both conserved end residues are part of each CDR3. The D gene is left open where the match is weak. Clone size is shown for a subset of rows, as once, few, many or a class of expanded clone.

>.|TRBJ2-1|.|TRBV6-1
CATDLSSYNEQFF
TGTGCCACGGACCTCAGCTCCTACAATGAGCAGTTCTTC
>.|TRBJ2-7|.|TRBV29-1
CSVVGRLSYEQYF
TGCAGCGTTGTAGGACGCCTCTCCTACGAGCAGTACTTC
>TRBD1|TRBJ2-7|few|TRBV5-1
CASSSGQDAKLEQYF
TGCGCCAGCAGCTCCGGACAGGACGCCAAATTGGAGCAGTACTTC
>.|TRBJ1-2|few|TRBV30
CAWSFGTADYGYTF
TGTGCCTGGAGTTTCGGGACCGCAGACTATGGCTACACCTTC
>.|TRBJ1-3|few|TRBV4-1
CASSRAEQSSGNTIYF
TGCGCCAGCAGCCGGGCAGAGCAATCCTCTGGAAACACCATATATTTT
>TRBD1|TRBJ1-5|few|TRBV6-6
CASTVTQGAGQPQHF
TGTGCCAGCACCGTTACGCAGGGGGCGGGTCAGCCCCAGCATTTT
>.|TRBJ2-6|.|TRBV28
CASLGSSSGANVLTF
TGTGCCAGCCTGGGGAGTAGCTCTGGGGCCAACGTCCTGACTTTC
>.|TRBJ1-2|few|TRBV9
CASSPRGTWEGYTF
TGTGCCAGCAGCCCCCGGGGCACCTGGGAGGGCTACACCTTC
>.|TRBJ1-4|.|TRBV27
CASGLQGLNEKLFF
TGTGCCAGCGGTCTCCAGGGCCTTAATGAAAAACTGTTTTTT
>TRBD2|TRBJ2-1|.|TRBV4-1
CASSQGGEDYNEQFF
TGCGCCAGCAGCCAGGGAGGGGAGGATTACAATGAGCAGTTCTTC
>TRBD1|TRBJ1-2|.|TRBV23-1
CASSHKPGGKPVYGYTF
TGCGCCAGCAGTCATAAACCAGGGGGGAAGCCAGTTTATGGCTACACCTTC
>.|TRBJ2-7|few|TRBV28
CASSLPSGPYEQYF
TGTGCCAGCAGTTTACCCTCAGGCCCCTACGAGCAGTACTTC
>TRBD1|TRBJ2-7|few|TRBV18
CASSPDREGEQYF
TGTGCCAGCTCACCCGACAGGGAAGGTGAGCAGTACTTC
>.|TRBJ1-1|.|TRBV29-1
CSVEGGAGANTEAFF
TGCAGCGTTGAAGGCGGGGCAGGGGCGAACACTGAAGCTTTCTTT
>.|TRBJ1-1|few|TRBV7-6
CASSLGGWEDTEAFF
TGTGCCAGCAGCTTAGGAGGTTGGGAGGACACTGAAGCTTTCTTT
>TRBD1|TRBJ1-2|few|TRBV7-9
CASSFDREGYGYTF
TGTGCCAGCAGCTTCGACAGGGAGGGCTATGGCTACACCTTC
>TRBD1|TRBJ1-6|.|TRBV7-9
CASSPEQGWSPLHF
TGTGCCAGCAGCCCCGAACAGGGGTGGTCACCCCTCCACTTT
>.|TRBJ1-5|.|TRBV5-1
CASSPGSSNQPQHF
TGCGCCAGCAGTCCGGGGAGTAGCAATCAGCCCCAGCATTTT
>TRBD2|TRBJ2-1|few|TRBV27
CASSPGLGYNEQFF
TGTGCCAGCTCCCCCGGACTAGGATACAATGAGCAGTTCTTC
>.|TRBJ2-5|few|TRBV29-1
CSVEYRDGETQYF
TGCAGCGTTGAATACAGGGACGGAGAGACCCAGTACTTC
>TRBD1|TRBJ2-3|few|TRBV29-1
CSYNRGVTDTQYF
TGCAGCTACAACAGGGGAGTAACAGATACGCAGTATTTT
>TRBD1|TRBJ2-5|few|TRBV5-1
CASSRDRVEETQYF
TGCGCCAGCAGTCGGGACAGGGTAGAAGAGACCCAGTACTTC
>.|TRBJ2-1|.|TRBV18
CGSVASGYNEQFF
TGCGGATCGGTAGCGAGTGGGTACAATGAGCAGTTCTTC
>.|TRBJ1-4|few|TRBV25-1
CASGRGGATNEKLFF
TGTGCCAGCGGGAGGGGAGGCGCAACTAATGAAAAACTGTTTTTT
>TRBD1|TRBJ1-2|.|TRBV6-5
CASSRQGRASYGYTF
TGTGCCAGCAGTCGACAGGGGAGGGCCTCGTATGGCTACACCTTC
>TRBD1|TRBJ2-3|few|TRBV7-2
CASSLSRTGPDTQYF
TGTGCCAGCAGCTTATCTCGGACAGGGCCAGATACGCAGTATTTT
>.|TRBJ2-1|once|TRBV7-3
CASSLFGRDYNEQFF
TGTGCCAGCAGCTTATTCGGACGGGACTACAATGAGCAGTTCTTC
>.|TRBJ2-5|.|TRBV13
CASSAGGSQYF
TGTGCCAGCAGCGCCGGGGGAAGTCAGTACTTC
>TRBD1|TRBJ1-1|.|TRBV30
CAWSARQGIVGAEAFF
TGTGCCTGGAGTGCAAGACAGGGAATTGTGGGCGCTGAAGCTTTCTTT
>.|TRBJ2-7|.|TRBV28
CASSSGALGASSYEQYF
TGTGCCAGCAGTTCGGGGGCCTTGGGGGCTTCCTCCTACGAGCAGTACTTC
>.|TRBJ1-1|.|TRBV11-2
CASSPRLGSTEAFF
TGTGCCAGCAGCCCTCGGTTGGGGTCGACTGAAGCTTTCTTT
>TRBD2|TRBJ2-3|.|TRBV4-1
CASSQVHVGGGSTDTQYF
TGCGCCAGCAGCCAAGTACACGTCGGCGGGGGAAGCACAGATACGCAGTATTTT
>TRBD2|TRBJ2-3|.|TRBV10-3
CATHPLGGAGGTDTQYF
TGTGCCACCCATCCTCTGGGGGGAGCGGGGGGCACAGATACGCAGTATTTT
>.|TRBJ1-6|.|TRBV6-5
CASSYGLEGRSPLHF
TGTGCCAGCAGTTACGGGCTGGAGGGCAGATCACCCCTCCACTTT
>TRBD2|TRBJ2-1|few|TRBV5-1
CASSWSGGSSYNEQFF
TGCGCCAGCAGCTGGAGCGGGGGGAGCTCCTACAATGAGCAGTTCTTC
>.|TRBJ1-1|.|TRBV10-3
CAITGDLGPTEAFF
TGTGCCATCACGGGCGACCTGGGGCCGACTGAAGCTTTCTTT
>.|TRBJ2-3|few|TRBV18
CASSPPGQDTDTQYF
TGTGCCAGCTCACCTCCGGGACAAGACACAGATACGCAGTATTTT
>.|TRBJ1-4|few|TRBV29-1
CSVPGTHATNEKLFF
TGCAGCGTCCCCGGGACCCATGCAACTAATGAAAAACTGTTTTTT
>.|TRBJ2-6|.|TRBV28
CASSRTYQPGANVLTF
TGTGCCAGCAGTCGGACATACCAACCTGGGGCCAACGTCCTGACTTTC
>TRBD1|TRBJ2-1|few|TRBV29-1
CSVARQGSYNEQFF
TGCAGCGTCGCTAGACAGGGGTCTTACAATGAGCAGTTCTTC
>TRBD2|TRBJ2-1|few|TRBV10-2
CASSEGLAASEQFF
TGCGCCAGCAGTGAGGGACTAGCGGCTTCTGAGCAGTTCTTC
>.|TRBJ1-3|.|TRBV6-5
CASSPRRGGNTIYF
TGTGCCAGCAGTCCCCGGAGGGGTGGAAACACCATATATTTT
>.|TRBJ2-7|few|TRBV7-8
CASSFMTGLGSEGEQYF
TGTGCCAGCAGCTTTATGACAGGTCTCGGCAGCGAAGGCGAGCAGTACTTC
>.|TRBJ2-7|.|TRBV6-5
CASRNTGTTYAQYF
TGTGCCAGCAGGAACACCGGGACAACGTACGCGCAGTACTTC
>TRBD1|TRBJ1-4|few|TRBV5-4
CASSFNRGDEKLFF
TGTGCCAGCAGCTTCAACAGGGGTGATGAAAAACTGTTTTTT
>.|TRBJ2-1|.|TRBV2
CASTLGANEQFF
TGTGCCAGCACTTTAGGGGCGAATGAGCAGTTCTTC
>TRBD2|TRBJ2-7|few|TRBV5-6
CASSLEGLADEQYF
TGTGCCAGCAGCTTGGAGGGACTAGCGGACGAGCAGTACTTC
>.|TRBJ1-2|few|TRBV10-3
CAISEMGGVYGYTF
TGTGCCATCAGTGAGATGGGGGGTGTCTATGGCTACACCTTC
>TRBD2|TRBJ2-3|few|TRBV13
CASSSRLAGAVTDTQYF
TGTGCCAGCAGCTCCCGCCTAGCGGGGGCCGTCACAGATACGCAGTATTTT
>TRBD1|TRBJ2-1|few|TRBV6-5
CASSSGTGGYNEQFF
TGTGCCAGCAGTTCAGGGACAGGGGGCTACAATGAGCAGTTCTTC
>.|TRBJ1-1|few|TRBV29-1
CSVEGRLGPEAFF
TGCAGCGTTGAGGGCCGCCTGGGCCCTGAAGCTTTCTTT
>TRBD1|TRBJ2-2|.|TRBV7-3
CASSLQGALNTGELFF
TGTGCCAGCAGCTTACAGGGGGCCCTGAACACCGGGGAGCTGTTTTTT
>.|TRBJ1-1|few|TRBV9
CASSLGGGPGTEAFF
TGTGCCAGCAGCCTAGGAGGGGGACCGGGCACTGAAGCTTTCTTT
>.|TRBJ1-2|.|TRBV4-1
CASSQDLGLGYGYTF
TGCGCCAGCAGCCAAGATTTAGGGTTGGGCTATGGCTACACCTTC
>.|TRBJ1-1|few|TRBV18
CASSWAPSTEAFF
TGTGCCAGCTCATGGGCCCCGAGCACTGAAGCTTTCTTT
>.|TRBJ2-5|few|TRBV6-5
CASSSTGTSQETQYF
TGTGCCAGCAGTTCCACCGGGACTTCCCAAGAGACCCAGTACTTC
>.|TRBJ2-5|few|TRBV11-2
CASSYHKETQYF
TGTGCCAGCAGCTACCACAAGGAGACCCAGTACTTC
>.|TRBJ2-1|few|TRBV6-5
CASSRGTAVIKEQFF
TGTGCCAGCAGCCGCGGGACAGCCGTCATCAAAGAGCAGTTCTTC